This T cell receptor beta chain was identified in a study of blood T cells in healthy people across ages. There were healthy Caucasian individuals from Russia, aged about 6 to 90, serving as donors. This CDR3 is built from 13 residues. Trimming cost V 4 bases and J 7 bases, with 11 bases left between them. CDR1 is MNHEY, CDR2 SVGEGT, per germline. A sample-barcoded 5' primer and a J-beta primer mix were used in a second PCR of roughly 7 to 11 cycles. TCRdb fed the 5' RACE reads into MiXCR, producing one record per CDR3 protein. The sample holds about 1,800,000 distinct CDR3 sequences; 28% are singletons and the top ten take roughly 8.2%.

This TCR was recovered from a woman aged 25 to 39 in good health. The sample comprised blood. The V call is TRBV6-2 or TRBV6-3, the J call TRBJ2-1; D is possibly TRBD2 (6 bases). The CDR3 bases are TGTGCCAGCAGTTTGTTTAGCGGTAATGAGCAGTTCTTC. Residues: CASSLFSGNEQFF.